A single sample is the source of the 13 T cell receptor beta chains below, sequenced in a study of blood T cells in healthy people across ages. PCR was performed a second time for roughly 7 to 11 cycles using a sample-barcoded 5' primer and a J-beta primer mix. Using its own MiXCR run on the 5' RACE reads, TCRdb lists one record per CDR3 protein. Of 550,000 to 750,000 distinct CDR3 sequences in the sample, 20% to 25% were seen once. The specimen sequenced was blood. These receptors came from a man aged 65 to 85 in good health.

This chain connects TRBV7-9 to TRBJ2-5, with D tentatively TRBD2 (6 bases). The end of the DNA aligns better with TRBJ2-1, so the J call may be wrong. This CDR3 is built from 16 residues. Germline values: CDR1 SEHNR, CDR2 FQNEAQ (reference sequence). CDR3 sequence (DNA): TGTGCCAGCAGCCGCCTAGAAGGTGGGGACTTAAATGAGCAGTTCTTC. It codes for CASSRLEGGDLNEQFF.

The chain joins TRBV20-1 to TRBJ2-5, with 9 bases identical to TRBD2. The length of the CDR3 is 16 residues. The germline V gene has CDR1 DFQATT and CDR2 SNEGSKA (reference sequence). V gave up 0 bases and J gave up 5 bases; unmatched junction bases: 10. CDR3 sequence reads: CSARDPRREGLETQYF. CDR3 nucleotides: TGCAGTGCTAGAGACCCCAGGCGGGAGGGCCTTGAGACCCAGTACTTC.

The CDR3: CASSQSVRGNNEQFF. DNA of the CDR3: TGCGCCAGCAGCCAAAGTGTGAGGGGGAACAATGAGCAGTTCTTC. The chain couples TRBV4-3 to TRBJ2-1; a possible D gene is TRBD1 (6 bases). Germline V gives CDR1 LGHNA, CDR2 YSLEER. The V and J ends lost 2 bases and 5 bases respectively, with 13 bases between them. This CDR3 comprises 15 residues.

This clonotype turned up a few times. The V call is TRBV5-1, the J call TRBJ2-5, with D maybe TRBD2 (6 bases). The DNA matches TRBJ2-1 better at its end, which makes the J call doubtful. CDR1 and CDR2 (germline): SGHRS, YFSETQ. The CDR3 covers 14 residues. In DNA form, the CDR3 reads TGCGCCAGCAGCTTGGAACTAGCTTTAAATGAGCAGTTCTTC. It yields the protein CASSLELALNEQFF.

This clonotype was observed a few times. As DNA, the CDR3 is TGTGCCAGCACCGATTGGGTGGAGACCCAGTACTTC. Its protein is CASTDWVETQYF. This rearrangement joins TRBV25-1 to TRBJ2-5; D call uncertain. V gave up 7 bases and J gave up 5 bases, with 11 bases separating them. This CDR3 spans 12 amino acids. Germline lookup yields CDR1 MGHDK and CDR2 SYGVNS.

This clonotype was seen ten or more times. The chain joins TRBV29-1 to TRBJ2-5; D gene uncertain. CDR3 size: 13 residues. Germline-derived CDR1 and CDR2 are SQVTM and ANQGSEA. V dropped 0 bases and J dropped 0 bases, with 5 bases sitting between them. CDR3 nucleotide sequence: TGCAGCGTTGAAGACAGTTACCAAGAGACCCAGTACTTC. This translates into CSVEDSYQETQYF. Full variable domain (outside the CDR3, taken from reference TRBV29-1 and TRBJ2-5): SAVISQKPSRDICQRGTSLTIQCQVDSQVTMMFWYRQQPGQSLTLIATANQGSEATYESGFVIDKFPISRPNLTFSTLTVSNMSPEDSSIYLCSVEDSYQETQYFGPGTRLLVL.

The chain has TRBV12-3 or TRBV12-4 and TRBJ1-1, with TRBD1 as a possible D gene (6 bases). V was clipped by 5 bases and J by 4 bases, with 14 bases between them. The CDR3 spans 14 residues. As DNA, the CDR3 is TGTGCCAGCAGTATGGGACACTGGGGCACTGAAGCTTTCTTT. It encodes CASSMGHWGTEAFF.

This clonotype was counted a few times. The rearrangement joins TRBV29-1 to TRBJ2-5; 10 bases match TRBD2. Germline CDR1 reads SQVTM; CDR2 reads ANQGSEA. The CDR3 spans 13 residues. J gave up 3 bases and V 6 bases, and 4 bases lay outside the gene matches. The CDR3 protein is CSVTGTSEETQYF. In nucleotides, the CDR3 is TGCAGCGTAACCGGGACTAGCGAAGAGACCCAGTACTTC.

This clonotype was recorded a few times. CDR3 amino acids: CASSYFAEDTQYF. The DNA of the CDR3 is TGTGCCAGCAGTTACTTCGCCGAAGATACGCAGTATTTT. The V and J genes are TRBV6-6 and TRBJ2-3; D gene uncertain. The germline V gene encodes CDR1 MNHNY and CDR2 SVGAGI (reference sequence). Trimming took off 1 base at V and 5 bases at J, with 7 bases between the two ends. This CDR3 is 13 amino acids long.

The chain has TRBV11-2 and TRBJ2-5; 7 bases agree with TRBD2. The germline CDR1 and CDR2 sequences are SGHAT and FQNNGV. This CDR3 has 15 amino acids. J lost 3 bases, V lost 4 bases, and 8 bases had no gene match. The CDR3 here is CASSSPGRGEETQYF. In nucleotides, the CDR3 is TGTGCCAGCAGCTCCCCCGGACGGGGGGAAGAGACCCAGTACTTC. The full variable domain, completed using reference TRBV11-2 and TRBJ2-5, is EAGVAQSPRYKIIEKRQSVAFWCNPISGHATLYWYQQILGQGPKLLIQFQNNGVVDDSQLPKDRFSAERLKGVDSTLKIQPAKLEDSAVYLCASSSPGRGEETQYFGPGTRLLVL.

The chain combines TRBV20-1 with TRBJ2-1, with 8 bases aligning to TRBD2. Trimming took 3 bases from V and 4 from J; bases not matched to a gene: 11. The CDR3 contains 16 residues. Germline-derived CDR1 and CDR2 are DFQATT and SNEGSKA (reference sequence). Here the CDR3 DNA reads TGCAGTGCTAGCGCCAATGGCGCGGGAGGTTACAATGAGCAGTTCTTC. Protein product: CSASANGAGGYNEQFF.

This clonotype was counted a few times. CDR3 protein: CSAMGSTDTQYF. CDR3 DNA sequence: TGCAGTGCTATGGGGAGCACAGATACGCAGTATTTT. V gene TRBV20-1 combines with J gene TRBJ2-3; D not certain. Trimming took 4 bases from V and 0 from J, leaving 5 bases between them. Germline V gene lookup returns CDR1 DFQATT and CDR2 SNEGSKA (reference sequence). There are 12 residues in the CDR3.

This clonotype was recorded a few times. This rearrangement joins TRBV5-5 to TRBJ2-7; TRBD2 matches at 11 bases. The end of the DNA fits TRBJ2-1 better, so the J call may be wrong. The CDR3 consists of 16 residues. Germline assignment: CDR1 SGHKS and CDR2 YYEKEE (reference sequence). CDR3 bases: TGTGCCAGCAGCCTCTCCGGGACTAGCGGATTCAATGAGCAGTTCTTC. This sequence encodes CASSLSGTSGFNEQFF.